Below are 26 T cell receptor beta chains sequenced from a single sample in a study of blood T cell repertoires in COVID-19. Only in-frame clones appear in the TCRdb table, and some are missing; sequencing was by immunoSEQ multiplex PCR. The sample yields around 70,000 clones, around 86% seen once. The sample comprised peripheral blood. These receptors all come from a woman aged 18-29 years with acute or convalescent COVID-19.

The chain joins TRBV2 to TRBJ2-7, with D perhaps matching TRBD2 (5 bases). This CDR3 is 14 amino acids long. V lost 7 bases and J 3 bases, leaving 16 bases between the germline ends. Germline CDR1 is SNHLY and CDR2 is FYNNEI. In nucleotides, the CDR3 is TGTGCCAGCAAATCGGGCTTCGCGGGCTACGAGCAGTACTTC. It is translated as CASKSGFAGYEQYF.

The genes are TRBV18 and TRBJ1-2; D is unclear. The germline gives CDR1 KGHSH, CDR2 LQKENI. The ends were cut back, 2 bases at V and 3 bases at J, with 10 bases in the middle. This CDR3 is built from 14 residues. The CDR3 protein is CASSPGSLDYGYTF. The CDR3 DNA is TGTGCCAGCTCACCAGGGTCGCTAGACTATGGCTACACCTTC.

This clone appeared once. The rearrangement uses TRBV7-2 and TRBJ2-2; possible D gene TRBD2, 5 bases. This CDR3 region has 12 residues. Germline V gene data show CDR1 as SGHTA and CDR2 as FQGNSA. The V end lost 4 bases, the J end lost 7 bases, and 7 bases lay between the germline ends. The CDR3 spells CASSSGSGELFF. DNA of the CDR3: TGTGCCAGCAGCTCTGGGAGCGGGGAGCTGTTTTTT.

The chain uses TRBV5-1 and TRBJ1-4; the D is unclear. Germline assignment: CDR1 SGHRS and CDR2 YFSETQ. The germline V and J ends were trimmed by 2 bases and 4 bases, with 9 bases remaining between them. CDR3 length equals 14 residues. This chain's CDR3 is CASSFASFNEKLFF. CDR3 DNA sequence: TGCGCCAGCAGCTTTGCGAGCTTTAATGAAAAACTGTTTTTT.

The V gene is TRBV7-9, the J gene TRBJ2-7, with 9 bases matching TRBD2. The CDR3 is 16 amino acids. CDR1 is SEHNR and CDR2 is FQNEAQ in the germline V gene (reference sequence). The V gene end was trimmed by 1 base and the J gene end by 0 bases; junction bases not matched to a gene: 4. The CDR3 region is CASSLVLAGFSYEQYF. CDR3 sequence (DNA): TGTGCCAGCAGCTTAGTTCTAGCGGGGTTCTCCTACGAGCAGTACTTC.

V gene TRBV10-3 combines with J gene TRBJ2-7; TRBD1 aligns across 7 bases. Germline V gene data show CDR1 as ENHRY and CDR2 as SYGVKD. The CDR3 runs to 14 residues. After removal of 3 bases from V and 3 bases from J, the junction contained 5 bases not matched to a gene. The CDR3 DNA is TGTGCCATCAGTGATAACAGGGGAAACTACGAGCAGTACTTC. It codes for CAISDNRGNYEQYF.

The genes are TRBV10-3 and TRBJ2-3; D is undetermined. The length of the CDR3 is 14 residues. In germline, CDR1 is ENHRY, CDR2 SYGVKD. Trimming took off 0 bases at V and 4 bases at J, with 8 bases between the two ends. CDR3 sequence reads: CAISESFQADTQYF. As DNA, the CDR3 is TGTGCCATCAGTGAGTCTTTTCAGGCAGATACGCAGTATTTT.

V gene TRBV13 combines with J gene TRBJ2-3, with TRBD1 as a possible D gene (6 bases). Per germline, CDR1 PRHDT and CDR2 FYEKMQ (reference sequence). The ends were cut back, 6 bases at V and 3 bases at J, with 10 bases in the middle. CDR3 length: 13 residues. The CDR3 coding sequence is TGTGCCAGCAGTTATACAGGGACAGATACGCAGTATTTT. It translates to CASSYTGTDTQYF.

CDR3 residues: CASSLGSMGHQETQYF. DNA for the CDR3: TGTGCCAGCAGTTTAGGGTCCATGGGGCATCAAGAGACCCAGTACTTC. The gene calls are TRBV28 and TRBJ2-5; TRBD1 is a possible D gene (5 bases). Germline CDR1 and CDR2: MDHEN and SYDVKM. This CDR3 comprises 16 residues. V shed 2 bases and J shed 2 bases, with 15 bases lying between them.

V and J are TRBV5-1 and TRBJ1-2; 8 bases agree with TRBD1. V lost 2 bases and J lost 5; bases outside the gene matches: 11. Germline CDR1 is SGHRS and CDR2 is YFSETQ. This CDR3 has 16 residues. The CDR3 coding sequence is TGCGCCAGCAGCTTCGCGCCCGCTGGACAGGGTTATGGCTACACCTTC. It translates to CASSFAPAGQGYGYTF.

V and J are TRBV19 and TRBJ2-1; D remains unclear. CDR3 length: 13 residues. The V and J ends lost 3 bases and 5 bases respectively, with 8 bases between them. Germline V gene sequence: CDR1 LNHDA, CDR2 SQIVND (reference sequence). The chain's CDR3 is CASSMTRNNEQFF. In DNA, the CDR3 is TGTGCCAGTAGTATGACCAGGAACAATGAGCAGTTCTTC.

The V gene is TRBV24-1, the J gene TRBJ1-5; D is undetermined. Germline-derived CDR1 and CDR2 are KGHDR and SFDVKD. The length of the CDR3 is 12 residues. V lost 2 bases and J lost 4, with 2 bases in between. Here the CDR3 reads CATSDSNQPQHF. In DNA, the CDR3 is TGTGCCACCAGTGATTCGAATCAGCCCCAGCATTTT.

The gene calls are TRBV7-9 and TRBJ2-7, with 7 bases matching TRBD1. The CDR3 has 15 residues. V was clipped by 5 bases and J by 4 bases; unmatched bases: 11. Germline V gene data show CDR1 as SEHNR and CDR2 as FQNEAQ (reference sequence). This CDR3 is CASSQLTGSLYEQYF. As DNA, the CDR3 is TGTGCCAGCAGCCAACTGACAGGGAGTCTTTACGAGCAGTACTTC. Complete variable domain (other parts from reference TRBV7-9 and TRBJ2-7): DTGVSQNPRHKITKRGQNVTFRCDPISEHNRLYWYRQTLGQGPEFLTYFQNEAQLEKSRLLSDRFSAERPKGSFSTLEIQRTEQGDSAMYLCASSQLTGSLYEQYFGPGTRLTVT.

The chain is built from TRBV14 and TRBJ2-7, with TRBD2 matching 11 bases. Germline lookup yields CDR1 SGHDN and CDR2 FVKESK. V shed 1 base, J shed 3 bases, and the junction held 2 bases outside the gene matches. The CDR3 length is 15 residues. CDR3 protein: CASSQGLAGFYEQYF. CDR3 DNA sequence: TGTGCCAGCAGCCAAGGACTAGCGGGGTTCTACGAGCAGTACTTC. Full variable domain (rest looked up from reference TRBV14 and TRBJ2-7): EAGVTQFPSHSVIEKGQTVTLRCDPISGHDNLYWYRRVMGKEIKFLLHFVKESKQDESGMPNNRFLAERTGGTYSTLKVQPAELEDSGVYFCASSQGLAGFYEQYFGPGTRLTVT.

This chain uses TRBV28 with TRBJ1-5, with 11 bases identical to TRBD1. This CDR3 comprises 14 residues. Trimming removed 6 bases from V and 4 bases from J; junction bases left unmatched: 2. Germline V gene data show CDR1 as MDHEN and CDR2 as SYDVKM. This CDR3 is CASRDRGLNQPQHF. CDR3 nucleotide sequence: TGTGCCAGCAGGGACAGGGGGCTGAATCAGCCCCAGCATTTT.

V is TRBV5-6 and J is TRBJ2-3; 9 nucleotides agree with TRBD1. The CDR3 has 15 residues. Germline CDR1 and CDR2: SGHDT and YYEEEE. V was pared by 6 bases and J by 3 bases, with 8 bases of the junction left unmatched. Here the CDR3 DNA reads TGTGCCAGCAACAACAGGGGGCGCTGGACAGATACGCAGTATTTT. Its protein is CASNNRGRWTDTQYF. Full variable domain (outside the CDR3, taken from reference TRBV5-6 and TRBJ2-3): DAGVTQSPTHLIKTRGQQVTLRCSPKSGHDTVSWYQQALGQGPQFIFQYYEEEERQRGNFPDRFSGHQFPNYSSELNVNALLLGDSALYLCASNNRGRWTDTQYFGPGTRLTVL.

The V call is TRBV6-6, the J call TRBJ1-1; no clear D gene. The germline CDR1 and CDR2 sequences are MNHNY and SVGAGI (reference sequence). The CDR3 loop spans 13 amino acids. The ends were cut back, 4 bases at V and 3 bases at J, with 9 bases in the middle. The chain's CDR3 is CASSSHGYTEAFF. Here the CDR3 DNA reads TGTGCCAGCAGTTCCCACGGTTACACTGAAGCTTTCTTT.

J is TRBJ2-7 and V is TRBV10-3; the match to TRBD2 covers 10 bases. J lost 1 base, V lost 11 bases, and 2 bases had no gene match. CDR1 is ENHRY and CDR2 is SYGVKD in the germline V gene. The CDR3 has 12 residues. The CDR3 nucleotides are TGTGCCGTAGCGGGAGGTTCCTACGAGCAGTACTTC. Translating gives CAVAGGSYEQYF.

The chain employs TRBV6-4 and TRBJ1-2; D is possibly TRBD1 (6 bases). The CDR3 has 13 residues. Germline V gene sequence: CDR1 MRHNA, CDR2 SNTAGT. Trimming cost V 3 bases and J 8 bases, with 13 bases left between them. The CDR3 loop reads CASSEQGSGGYTF. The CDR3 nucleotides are TGTGCCAGCAGTGAACAGGGTTCCGGGGGCTACACCTTC.

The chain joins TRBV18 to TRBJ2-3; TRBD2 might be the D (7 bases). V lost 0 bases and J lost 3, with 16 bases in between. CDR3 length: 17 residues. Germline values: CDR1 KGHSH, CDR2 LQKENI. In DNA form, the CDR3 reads TGTGCCAGCTCACCACCGCAAGTGGGGGGGCCAACAGATACGCAGTATTTT. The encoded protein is CASSPPQVGGPTDTQYF.

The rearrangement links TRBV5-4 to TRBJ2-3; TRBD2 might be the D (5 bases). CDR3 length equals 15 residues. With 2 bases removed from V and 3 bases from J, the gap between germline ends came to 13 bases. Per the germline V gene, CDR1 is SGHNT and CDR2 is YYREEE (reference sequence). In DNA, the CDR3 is TGTGCCAGCAGCTTAGTGGGCGGGCGTACAGATACGCAGTATTTT. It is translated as CASSLVGGRTDTQYF. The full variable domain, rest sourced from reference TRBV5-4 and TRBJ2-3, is ETGVTQSPTHLIKTRGQQVTLRCSSQSGHNTVSWYQQALGQGPQFIFQYYREEENGRGNFPPRFSGLQFPNYSSELNVNALELDDSALYLCASSLVGGRTDTQYFGPGTRLTVL.

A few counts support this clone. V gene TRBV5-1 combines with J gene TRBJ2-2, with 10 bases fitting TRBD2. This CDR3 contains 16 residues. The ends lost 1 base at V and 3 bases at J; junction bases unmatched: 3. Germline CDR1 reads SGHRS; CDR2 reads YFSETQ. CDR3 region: CASSLPLAGDTGELFF. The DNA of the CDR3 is TGCGCCAGCAGCTTGCCCCTAGCGGGAGACACCGGGGAGCTGTTTTTT.

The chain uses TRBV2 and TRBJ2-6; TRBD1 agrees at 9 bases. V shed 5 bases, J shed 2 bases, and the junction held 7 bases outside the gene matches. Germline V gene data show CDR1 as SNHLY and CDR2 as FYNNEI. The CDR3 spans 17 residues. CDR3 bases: TGTGCCAGCAGTTTAAGGGGGACAGGGACTGGGGCCAACGTCCTGACTTTC. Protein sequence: CASSLRGTGTGANVLTF. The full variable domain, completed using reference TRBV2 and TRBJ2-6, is EPEVTQTPSHQVTQMGQEVILRCVPISNHLYFYWYRQILGQKVEFLVSFYNNEISEKSEIFDDQFSVERPDGSNFTLKIRSTKLEDSAMYFCASSLRGTGTGANVLTFGAGSRLTVL.

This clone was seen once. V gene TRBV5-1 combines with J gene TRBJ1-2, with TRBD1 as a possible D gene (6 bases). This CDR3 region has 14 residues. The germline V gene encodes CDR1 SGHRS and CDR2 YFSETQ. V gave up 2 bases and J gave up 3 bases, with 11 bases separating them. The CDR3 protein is CASSLTGTYYGYTF. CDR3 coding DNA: TGCGCCAGCAGCTTAACAGGGACCTACTATGGCTACACCTTC. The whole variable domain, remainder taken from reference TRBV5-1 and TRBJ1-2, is KAGVTQTPRYLIKTRGQQVTLSCSPISGHRSVSWYQQTPGQGLQFLFEYFSETQRNKGNFPGRFSGRQFSNSRSEMNVSTLELGDSALYLCASSLTGTYYGYTFGSGTRLTVV.

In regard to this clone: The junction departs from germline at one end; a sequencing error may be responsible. The DNA for the CDR3 is TGTGCCAGCAGCCGCGGCAGCGGACAGGCCGTCTATGGCTACGCCTTC. It encodes CASSRGSGQAVYGYAF. V is TRBV3-1 (or the pseudogene TRBV3-2) and J is TRBJ1-2, with 7 bases lining up with TRBD1. Looked up from germline, CDR1 is LGHDT and CDR2 is YNNKEL (reference sequence). The CDR3 runs to 16 residues.

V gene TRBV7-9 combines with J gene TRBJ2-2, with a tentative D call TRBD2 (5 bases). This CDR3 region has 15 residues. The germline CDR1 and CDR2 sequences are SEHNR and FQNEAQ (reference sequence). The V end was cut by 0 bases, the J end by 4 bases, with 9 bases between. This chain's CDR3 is CASSLAGDGTGELFF. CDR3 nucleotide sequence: TGTGCCAGCAGCTTAGCGGGAGATGGCACCGGGGAGCTGTTTTTT.